Below are 30 T cell receptor beta chains sequenced from a single sample in a study of blood T cell repertoires in COVID-19. The method was immunoSEQ multiplex PCR; TCRdb's version includes in-frame clones alone and lacks a portion of them. The data contain about 71,000 clones, around 89% of them singletons. The sequenced sample consisted of peripheral blood. The source is a man in his fifties with acute or convalescent COVID-19.

There are a few counts of this clone. The V and J genes are TRBV15 and TRBJ1-2; the D is unclear. This CDR3 comprises 16 residues. The V gene lost 0 bases and the J gene lost 2 bases, with 13 bases spanning the gap. The germline CDR1 and CDR2 sequences are LNHNV and YYDKDF (reference sequence). For the CDR3, the DNA is TGTGCCACCAGCAGAGATCTAGTTGTGAGGAACTATGGCTACACCTTC. Residues: CATSRDLVVRNYGYTF.

The chain joins TRBV4-3 to TRBJ2-1; possible D gene TRBD1, 6 bases. The V end was cut by 2 bases, the J end by 11 bases, with 13 bases between. CDR3 length: 13 residues. CDR1 LGHNA and CDR2 YSLEER come from the germline V gene. The CDR3 bases are TGCGCCAGCAGCCAACGCACAGGGAGCAAGCAGTTCTTC. Its protein product is CASSQRTGSKQFF.

In DNA form, the CDR3 reads TGTGCCAGCAGCTTAGATTTGTGGGGCAGGGGGCTGAACACTGAAGCTTTCTTT. Translated, it gives CASSLDLWGRGLNTEAFF. The rearrangement uses TRBV11-3 and TRBJ1-1; 8 nucleotides match TRBD1. The CDR3 is 18 residues long. Germline CDR1 and CDR2: SGHNT and YENEEA. The V segment lost 0 bases and the J segment 0 bases; nucleotides outside the gene matches: 9. Filled out from reference TRBV11-3 and TRBJ1-1, the complete variable domain reads EAGVVQSPRYKIIEKKQPVAFWCNPISGHNTLYWYLQNLGQGPELLIRYENEEAVDDSQLPKDRFSAERLKGVDSTLKIQPAELGDSAVYLCASSLDLWGRGLNTEAFFGQGTRLTVV.

This sequence joins TRBV7-4 and TRBJ2-7; D is undetermined. Trimming left V 1 base short and J 2 bases short, with 12 bases between. The V gene's germline CDR1 is SGHVT and CDR2 SQSDAQ. The CDR3 covers 15 residues. This CDR3 is CASSLGRHRAYEQYV. CDR3 DNA sequence: TGTGCCAGCAGCTTAGGGCGACATCGAGCCTACGAGCAGTACGTC.

The chain uses TRBV7-9 and TRBJ2-5; a weak D match, TRBD2 (7 bases). The CDR3 is 14 amino acids. Germline CDR1 SEHNR, CDR2 FQNEAQ (reference sequence). The ends were cut back, 1 base at V and 4 bases at J, with 10 bases in the middle. CDR3 nucleotide sequence: TGTGCCAGCAGCTTAGTCGGGGGGCCAGAGACCCAGTACTTC. It specifies CASSLVGGPETQYF.

V gene TRBV19 combines with J gene TRBJ2-3; 10 nucleotides align to TRBD2. The CDR3 totals 17 residues. V lost 5 bases, J lost 0 bases, and 8 bases stayed unmatched. Germline lookup yields CDR1 LNHDA and CDR2 SQIVND (reference sequence). Written as DNA, the CDR3 is TGTGCCAGTAGTCTAGCGGGAGACGCCTATAGCACAGATACGCAGTATTTT. Encoded protein: CASSLAGDAYSTDTQYF.

This chain joins TRBV29-1 and TRBJ2-2; possible D gene TRBD1, 6 bases. The CDR3 spans 14 residues. Germline V gives CDR1 SQVTM, CDR2 ANQGSEA. Trimming stripped 7 bases from V and 0 bases from J, with 12 bases between. CDR3 in DNA: TGCAGCGCTCGACAGGCCTCGAACACCGGGGAGCTGTTTTTT. Protein sequence: CSARQASNTGELFF.

The gene calls are TRBV6-2 or TRBV6-3 and TRBJ2-2; perhaps TRBD2 as D (6 bases). Germline CDR1 is MNHEY and CDR2 is SVGEGT. V was cut by 5 bases and J by 6 bases, with 16 bases left in between. This CDR3 has 15 residues. CDR3 DNA sequence: TGTGCCAGCAGTATGGACGGGGGTACTCCCGGGGAGCTGTTTTTT. It codes for CASSMDGGTPGELFF.

The gene calls are TRBV11-3 and TRBJ2-1; 8 bases map to TRBD1. This CDR3 spans 16 amino acids. With 5 bases clipped from V and 0 bases from J, the junction kept 6 bases outside the gene matches. Germline assignment: CDR1 SGHNT and CDR2 YENEEA. DNA of the CDR3: TGTGCCAGCAGCCCGACAGGGGATAGCTCCTACAATGAGCAGTTCTTC. It specifies CASSPTGDSSYNEQFF.

The chain uses TRBV9 and TRBJ1-6; 9 nucleotides agree with TRBD1. Germline CDR1 is SGDLS and CDR2 is YYNGEE. This CDR3 has 16 amino acids. V lost 3 bases, J lost 7 bases, and 8 bases stayed unmatched. CDR3 sequence: CASSATAGTGNSPLHF. The CDR3 DNA follows: TGTGCCAGCAGCGCCACCGCCGGGACAGGGAATTCACCCCTCCACTTT.

This clone is classed as medium-sized. The chain's CDR3 is CASSQDGTGYEVYGYTF. The CDR3 DNA is TGTGCCAGCAGCCAAGATGGGACAGGGTATGAGGTCTATGGCTACACCTTC. V and J are TRBV3-1 (or the pseudogene TRBV3-2) and TRBJ1-2; 9 bases align to TRBD1. J gave up 4 bases and V 0 bases, and 9 bases lay outside the gene matches. The germline V gene encodes CDR1 LGHDT and CDR2 YNNKEL (reference sequence). The CDR3 is 17 amino acids.

The rearrangement uses TRBV19 and TRBJ1-3; D unclear. The germline CDR1 and CDR2 sequences are LNHDA and SQIVND (reference sequence). V lost 2 bases and J lost 3, with 5 bases in between. The CDR3 runs 13 residues. CDR3 amino acids: CASSIQDGNTIYF. The CDR3 coding sequence is TGTGCCAGTAGTATACAGGATGGAAACACCATATATTTT.

The rearrangement links TRBV21-1 to TRBJ2-7; TRBD1, the table's D call, was not compared with the DNA. TRBV21-1 is an annotated pseudogene. The CDR3 sequence is 14 residues long. The CDR3 sequence: CASSKEDSTREQYF. The DNA for the CDR3 is TGTGCCAGCAGCAAAGAGGACAGTACGAGGGAGCAGTACTTC.

The rearrangement joins TRBV19 to TRBJ1-5; perhaps TRBD1 as D (5 bases). The ends were cut back, 4 bases at V and 0 bases at J, with 16 bases in the middle. The CDR3 sequence is 17 residues long. Germline V CDR1 and CDR2: LNHDA, SQIVND (reference sequence). Here the CDR3 DNA reads TGTGCCAGTAGTAAATACGACAGCAACCCTAGCAATCAGCCCCAGCATTTT. It translates to CASSKYDSNPSNQPQHF. Full variable domain (missing parts from reference TRBV19 and TRBJ1-5): DGGITQSPKYLFRKEGQNVTLSCEQNLNHDAMYWYRQDPGQGLRLIYYSQIVNDFQKGDIAEGYSVSREKKESFPLTVTSAQKNPTAFYLCASSKYDSNPSNQPQHFGDGTRLSIL.

The chain carries TRBV5-1 and TRBJ2-5; TRBD2 matches 14 bases. Germline assignment: CDR1 SGHRS and CDR2 YFSETQ. This CDR3 comprises 16 residues. J gave up 3 bases and V 3 bases, and 4 bases lay outside the gene matches. The CDR3 loop reads CASSWGLAGAKETQYF. The CDR3 DNA is TGCGCCAGCAGCTGGGGACTAGCGGGAGCGAAAGAGACCCAGTACTTC.

Of note for this clone: Other DNA sequences within the sample encode an identical CDR3. This sequence joins TRBV6-5 and TRBJ1-1; a weak D match, TRBD1 (5 bases). Trimming shortened V by 7 bases and J by 0 bases, and 9 bases separated the two germline ends. This CDR3 is built from 13 residues. Germline V gene data show CDR1 as MNHEY and CDR2 as SVGAGI. CDR3 nucleotide sequence: TGTGCCAGCACTCGGGGGTTGAACACTGAAGCTTTCTTT. Translated: CASTRGLNTEAFF.

This clone was seen a few times. This chain connects TRBV6-2 or TRBV6-3 to TRBJ2-7; D unclear. The CDR3 length is 14 residues. Germline V gene lookup returns CDR1 MNHEY and CDR2 SVGEGT. V was cut by 2 bases and J by 0 bases, with 8 bases left in between. The CDR3: CASSYEASSYEQYF. The CDR3 DNA reads TGTGCCAGCAGTTACGAGGCCAGCTCCTACGAGCAGTACTTC.

The rearrangement joins TRBV28 to TRBJ1-5; 8 bases are a match to TRBD1. This CDR3 is built from 14 residues. The J segment lost 5 bases and the V segment lost 8 bases, leaving 8 bases of the junction unmatched. CDR1 and CDR2 from the germline V gene are MDHEN and SYDVKM. CDR3 DNA sequence: TGTGCCAGCCGAACAGGGGGATTCTATCAGCCCCAGCATTTT. This codes for CASRTGGFYQPQHF.

The chain links TRBV7-3 to TRBJ1-1; D is uncertain. V was shortened by 4 bases and J by 3 bases, with 9 bases between the two germline ends. CDR3 length: 13 residues. Germline values: CDR1 SGHTA, CDR2 FQGTGA. This CDR3 is CASSSGGDTEAFF. CDR3 nucleotides: TGTGCCAGCAGCTCCGGAGGTGACACTGAAGCTTTCTTT.

The V call is TRBV6-5, the J call TRBJ2-1, with D perhaps TRBD2 (6 bases). The V gene lost 6 bases and the J gene lost 4 bases, with 13 bases spanning the gap. CDR1 and CDR2 from the germline V gene are MNHEY and SVGAGI. CDR3 length: 14 amino acids. The CDR3 sequence is CASRVGGRYNEQFF. The DNA for the CDR3 is TGTGCCAGCAGGGTGGGGGGTCGGTACAATGAGCAGTTCTTC.

This chain links TRBV4-1 with TRBJ2-3; D gene uncertain. Trimming pared 1 base from V and 2 bases from J, leaving 4 bases between. CDR3 length equals 13 residues. CDR1 is MGHRA, CDR2 YSYEKL, per germline. The CDR3 DNA is TGCGCCAGCAGCCAAGCAATCACAGATACGCAGTATTTT. Protein sequence: CASSQAITDTQYF.

The chain carries TRBV18 and TRBJ1-1; 9 bases line up with TRBD1. Germline values: CDR1 KGHSH, CDR2 LQKENI. This CDR3 is built from 16 residues. V was pared by 1 base and J by 5 bases, with 8 bases of the junction left unmatched. CDR3 sequence (DNA): TGTGCCAGCTCACCACGCGAGACAGGGGGAAATACTGAAGCTTTCTTT. It encodes CASSPRETGGNTEAFF.

The chain carries TRBV6-2 or TRBV6-3 and TRBJ2-7; TRBD2 matches 7 bases. There are 14 residues in the CDR3. Germline V gene sequence: CDR1 MNHEY, CDR2 SVGEGT. Losses at the gene ends were 4 bases for V and 2 bases for J; bases not matched to a gene: 5. CDR3 bases: TGTGCCAGCAGTTCTGTAGGACTAGCCTACGAGCAGTACGTC. It translates to CASSSVGLAYEQYV.

This chain joins TRBV6-5 and TRBJ2-7, with 7 bases lining up with TRBD2. The trim removed 5 bases at V and 0 bases at J, leaving 7 bases unmatched. CDR1 is MNHEY and CDR2 is SVGAGI in the germline V gene. CDR3 size: 15 residues. The CDR3 nucleotides read TGTGCCAGCAGTAAAACTAGCGTATACTCCTACGAGCAGTACTTC. Protein sequence: CASSKTSVYSYEQYF.

V is TRBV24-1 and J is TRBJ2-7; 8 nucleotides line up with TRBD1. V lost 4 bases, J lost 5 bases, and 6 bases stayed unmatched. The germline gives CDR1 KGHDR, CDR2 SFDVKD. The CDR3 consists of 14 residues. The CDR3 here is CATSDARTGHEQYV. CDR3 nucleotides: TGTGCCACCAGTGACGCTCGGACAGGGCACGAGCAGTACGTC.

The chain uses TRBV9 and TRBJ2-1, with a possible D match to TRBD2 (6 bases). CDR1 and CDR2 (germline): SGDLS, YYNGEE. The CDR3 is made up of 15 amino acids. V was shortened by 0 bases and J by 3 bases, with 10 bases between the two germline ends. CDR3 loop: CASSVGLGDYNEQFF. DNA of the CDR3: TGTGCCAGCAGCGTAGGACTAGGGGACTACAATGAGCAGTTCTTC.

This chain connects TRBV19 to TRBJ1-5, with 8 bases that match TRBD1. The CDR3 extends over 18 amino acids. J gave up 3 bases and V 4 bases, and 14 bases lay outside the gene matches. The V gene's germline CDR1 is LNHDA and CDR2 SQIVND (reference sequence). The CDR3 is CASSNPTGEGKVNQPQHF. The CDR3 DNA reads as TGTGCCAGTAGTAATCCGACAGGGGAGGGCAAGGTCAATCAGCCCCAGCATTTT.

The chain has TRBV18 and TRBJ1-1, with D possibly matching TRBD1 (6 bases). The CDR3 length is 20 residues. Trimming removed 3 bases from V and 4 bases from J, with 30 bases in between. From germline, CDR1 is KGHSH and CDR2 LQKENI. The CDR3 spells CASSPVVTNWDILGSTEAFF. Written as DNA, the CDR3 is TGTGCCAGCTCACCGGTCGTGACCAACTGGGACATCCTGGGAAGCACTGAAGCTTTCTTT. The variable domain in full, completed from reference TRBV18 and TRBJ1-1, reads NAGVMQNPRHLVRRRGQEARLRCSPMKGHSHVYWYRQLPEEGLKFMVYLQKENIIDESGMPKERFSAEFPKEGPSILRIQQVVRGDSAAYFCASSPVVTNWDILGSTEAFFGQGTRLTVV.

The rearrangement joins TRBV11-2 to TRBJ2-1, with 9 bases aligning to TRBD1. The V and J ends lost 3 bases and 5 bases, in that order; junction bases with no gene match: 5. Germline CDR1 SGHAT, CDR2 FQNNGV. The CDR3 covers 15 residues. The DNA of the CDR3 is TGTGCCAGCAGCTTCGGACAGGGGCAAAACAATGAGCAGTTCTTC. Protein sequence: CASSFGQGQNNEQFF.

The rearrangement uses TRBV4-1 and TRBJ1-4; 11 bases align to TRBD1. With 1 base clipped from V and 9 bases from J, the junction kept 4 bases outside the gene matches. Germline assignment: CDR1 MGHRA and CDR2 YSYEKL. The CDR3 loop spans 15 amino acids. DNA of the CDR3: TGCGCCAGCAGCCAAGCCGGGACAGGGGGACAAAAACTGTTTTTT. Translating gives CASSQAGTGGQKLFF.